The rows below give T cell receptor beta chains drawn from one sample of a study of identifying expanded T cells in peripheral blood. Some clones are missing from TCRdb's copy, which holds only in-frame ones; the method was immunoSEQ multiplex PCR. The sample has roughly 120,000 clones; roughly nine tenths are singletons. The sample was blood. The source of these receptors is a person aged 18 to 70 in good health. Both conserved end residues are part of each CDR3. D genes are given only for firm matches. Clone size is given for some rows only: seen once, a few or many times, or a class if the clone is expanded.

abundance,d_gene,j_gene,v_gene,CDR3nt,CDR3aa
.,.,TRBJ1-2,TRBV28,TGTGCCAGCAGTTTGGGAAGGGGGTATGGCTACACCTTC,CASSLGRGYGYTF
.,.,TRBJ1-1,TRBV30,TGTGCCTGGGCCCGGGCTTATTCGGGCACTGAAGCTTTCTTT,CAWARAYSGTEAFF
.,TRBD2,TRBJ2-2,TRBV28,TGTGCCAGCAGTAATCGGCGGGGGACCGGGGAGCTGTTTTTT,CASSNRRGTGELFF
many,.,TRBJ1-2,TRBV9,TGTGCCAGCAGCGGAGGGACCTATGGCTACACCTTC,CASSGGTYGYTF
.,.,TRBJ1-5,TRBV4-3,TGCGCCAGCAGCCAAGATATACAGGTGAATGGCAATCAGCCCCAGCATTTT,CASSQDIQVNGNQPQHF
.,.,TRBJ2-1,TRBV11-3,TGTGCCAGCAGCTCCCTGGGGTACAATGAGCAGTTCTTC,CASSSLGYNEQFF
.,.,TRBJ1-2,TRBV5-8,TGTGCCAGCAGCTGGGGCGGGGGGAGCTATGGCTACACCTTC,CASSWGGGSYGYTF
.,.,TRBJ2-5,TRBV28,TGTGCCAGCAGTTTATCTTCTAGGGCTGGGACCCAGTACTTC,CASSLSSRAGTQYF
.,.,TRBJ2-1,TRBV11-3,TGTGCCAGCAGCTTAACGGTGTGGAATGAGCAGTTCTTC,CASSLTVWNEQFF
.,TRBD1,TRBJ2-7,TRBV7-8,TGTGCCAGCAACATCTCTCCGGGACAGGGGTACGAGCAGTACTTC,CASNISPGQGYEQYF
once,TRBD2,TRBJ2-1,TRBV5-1,TGCGCCAGCAGCTTGGACGGCGGCGGGGGTGAGCAGTTCTTC,CASSLDGGGGEQFF
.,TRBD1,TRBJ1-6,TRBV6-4,TGTGCCAGCAGTCTCAGACAGGGCAATTCACCCCTCCACTTT,CASSLRQGNSPLHF
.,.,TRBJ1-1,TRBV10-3,TGTGCCATCAGTGCGTTGGGGACTGAAGCTTTCTTT,CAISALGTEAFF
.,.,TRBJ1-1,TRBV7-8,TGTGCCAGCAGCCTCACCCGGGGAAACACTGAAGCTTTCTTT,CASSLTRGNTEAFF
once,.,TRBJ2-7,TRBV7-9,TGTGCCAGCAGCCTCCGGGACACCTCATACGAGCAGTACTTC,CASSLRDTSYEQYF
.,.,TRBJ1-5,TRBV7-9,TGTGCCAGCATCCTCTGGGGGGGCCCCCCGGGGGATCAGCCCCAGCATTTT,CASILWGGPPGDQPQHF
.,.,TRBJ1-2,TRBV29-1,TGCAGCGTCGCTAAAGCAGGCGGGACCGCTAACTATGGCTACACCTTC,CSVAKAGGTANYGYTF
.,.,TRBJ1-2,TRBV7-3,TGTGCCAGCAGCCTTGGACAGCCGACGAACTATGGCTACACCTTC,CASSLGQPTNYGYTF
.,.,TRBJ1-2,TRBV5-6,TGTGCCAGCAGCTTGGTCGACAGATATGGCTACACCTTC,CASSLVDRYGYTF
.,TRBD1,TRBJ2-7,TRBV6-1,TGTGCCAGCAGTGACCCGGGACAGTCCTACGAGCAGTACTTC,CASSDPGQSYEQYF
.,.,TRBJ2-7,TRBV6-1,TGTGCCAGCAGTGAAATGTGGTGGGACTACGAGCAGTACTTC,CASSEMWWDYEQYF
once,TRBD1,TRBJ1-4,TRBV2,TGTGCCATTCAAGAACAGGGGGCACTGAATGAAAAACTGTTTTTT,CAIQEQGALNEKLFF
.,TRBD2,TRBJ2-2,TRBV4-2,TGTGCCAGCAGCTATTTAGCGGGGGGAACGAACACCGGGGAGCTGTTTTTT,CASSYLAGGTNTGELFF
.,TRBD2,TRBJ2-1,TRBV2,TGTGCCAGCAGGGCGACTAGCGGGGCCGGCAGTGAGCAGTTCTTC,CASRATSGAGSEQFF
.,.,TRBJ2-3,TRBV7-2,TGTGCCAGCAGCTTACCCCCGGGGGCGAGTACGCAGTATTTT,CASSLPPGASTQYF
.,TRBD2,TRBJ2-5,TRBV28,TGTGCCAGCAGTTTCGCCGGCCTAGCGGGAGTTGGAGAGACCCAGTACTTC,CASSFAGLAGVGETQYF
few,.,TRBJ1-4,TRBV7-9,TGTGCCAGCAGCTTGGTCGGAGGGAGCGAAAAACTGTTTTTT,CASSLVGGSEKLFF
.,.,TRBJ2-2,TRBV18,TGTGCCAGCTCACCAACAACGGGGGCCACCGGGGAGCTGTTTTTT,CASSPTTGATGELFF
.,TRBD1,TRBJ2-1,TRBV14,TGTGCCAGCAGAACGACAGGGGCTTTAGACAATGAGCAGTTCTTC,CASRTTGALDNEQFF
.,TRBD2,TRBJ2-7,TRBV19,TGTGCCAGTAGTTTGACTAGCGGGAGGACGGACGAGCAGTACTTC,CASSLTSGRTDEQYF
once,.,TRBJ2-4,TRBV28,TGTGCCAGCAGTCGCTCGGGGGGCGCCGGCATTCAGTACTTC,CASSRSGGAGIQYF
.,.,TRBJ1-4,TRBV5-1,TGCGCCAGCAGCTTGGGCCCCGCAGGGGCAGGGAATAGGGATGGGGAAAAACTGTTTTTT,CASSLGPAGAGNRDGEKLFF
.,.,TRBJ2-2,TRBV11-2,TGTGCCTCAGCGGAGGGCGTCGGAAACACCGGGGAGCTGTTTTTT,CASAEGVGNTGELFF
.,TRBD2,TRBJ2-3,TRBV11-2,TGTGCCAGCAGCGTGGCTAGCGGGGCGGCAACAGATACGCAGTATTTT,CASSVASGAATDTQYF
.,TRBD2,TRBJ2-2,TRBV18,TGTGCCAGCTCAGCGGGACTAGCGGCTCGTGGGGAGCTGTTTTTT,CASSAGLAARGELFF
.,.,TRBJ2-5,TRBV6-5,TGTGCCAGCAGTACCGTCCGGGTCGGCGAGGAGACCCAGTACTTC,CASSTVRVGEETQYF
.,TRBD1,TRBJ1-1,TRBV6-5,TGTGCCAGCAGTTACAGCAGGGGGGGAGCTGAAGCTTTCTTT,CASSYSRGGAEAFF
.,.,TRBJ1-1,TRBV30,TGTGCCTGGAGTGTACTCCAAGCTAGGGGAGCTTTCTTT,CAWSVLQARGAFF
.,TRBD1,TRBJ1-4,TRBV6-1,TGTGCCAGCAGTGATAGGCAGGGGGCTTCTAATGAAAAACTGTTTTTT,CASSDRQGASNEKLFF
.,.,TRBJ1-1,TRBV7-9,TGTGCCAGCAGCGGGGTTGCTGAAGCTTTCTTT,CASSGVAEAFF
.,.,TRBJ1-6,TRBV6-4,TGTGCCAGCAGTCCCAGATACGGAAATTCACCCCTCCACTTT,CASSPRYGNSPLHF
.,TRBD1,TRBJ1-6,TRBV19,TGTGCCAGTAGTCTGAACGACGGAGGATACAGGGGGAATTCACCCCTCCACTTT,CASSLNDGGYRGNSPLHF